One sample yielded the 12 T cell receptor beta chains listed below, sequenced in a study of cytomegalovirus exposure and HLA in healthy donors. The PCR employed 60 Vbeta primers together with 13 Jbeta primers. The data were produced by immunoSEQ multiplex PCR, yet TCRdb's version contains in-frame clones alone and is incomplete. The sample holds roughly 92,000 clones, about 80% seen once. The sequenced material came from PBMCs. These receptors came from a woman between 50 and 59 years old in good health and CMV-seropositive.

The CDR3 spells CAWSVRGGGNTIYF. As DNA, the CDR3 is TGTGCCTGGAGTGTACGGGGGGGTGGAAACACCATATATTTT. The J gene is TRBJ1-3, the V gene TRBV30; a possible D gene is TRBD1 (5 bases). This CDR3 contains 14 residues. Between the trimmed V and J ends, which lost 0 bases and 3 bases, there was a span of 9 bases. From germline, CDR1 is GTSNPN and CDR2 SVGIG (reference sequence).

The chain is built from TRBV27 and TRBJ2-1, with TRBD1 matching 7 bases. V trimming: 5 bases; J trimming: 5 bases; junction bases outside the gene matches: 6. Germline V gene lookup returns CDR1 MNHEY and CDR2 SMNVEV (reference sequence). The CDR3 sequence is 14 residues long. The CDR3 DNA reads TGTGCCAGCAGTCTACCGACAGGGAACAATGAGCAGTTCTTC. It specifies CASSLPTGNNEQFF.

The chain is built from TRBV10-3 and TRBJ1-2; D ambiguous. V lost 3 bases and J 0 bases, leaving 11 bases between the germline ends. Germline V gene sequence: CDR1 ENHRY, CDR2 SYGVKD. This CDR3 is built from 15 residues. The CDR3 nucleotides are TGTGCCATCAGTGACCCCGGGGTAACTAACTATGGCTACACCTTC. Its translation: CAISDPGVTNYGYTF.

The chain uses TRBV6-4 and TRBJ2-3, with TRBD2 matching over 12 bases. CDR1 is MRHNA and CDR2 is SNTAGT in the germline V gene. This CDR3 has 16 residues. V was pared by 3 bases and J by 4 bases, with 5 bases of the junction left unmatched. The CDR3 is CASSETSGGLADTQYF. CDR3 nucleotides: TGTGCCAGCAGTGAAACTAGCGGGGGGCTCGCAGATACGCAGTATTTT.

The gene calls are TRBV6-6 and TRBJ2-5, with no clear D. In germline, CDR1 is MNHNY, CDR2 SVGAGI (reference sequence). The CDR3 totals 11 residues. V lost 6 bases to trimming and J lost 3 bases, with 5 bases between them. CDR3 in DNA: TGTGCCAGCAGCCCTAAAGAGACCCAGTACTTC. It is translated as CASSPKETQYF.

The chain combines TRBV2 with TRBJ2-6, with 11 positions matching TRBD2. Germline V gene lookup returns CDR1 SNHLY and CDR2 FYNNEI. After removal of 4 bases from V and 0 bases from J, the junction contained 5 bases not matched to a gene. The CDR3 extends over 18 amino acids. In DNA, the CDR3 is TGTGCCAGCAGTGGGACTAGCGGGTATCCCTCTGGGGCCAACGTCCTGACTTTC. Encoded protein: CASSGTSGYPSGANVLTF.

The CDR3 DNA reads TGTGCCAGTAGTATAGCGGGAGGCTACGAGCAGTACGTC. Encoded protein: CASSIAGGYEQYV. V and J are TRBV19 and TRBJ2-7; 7 bases align to TRBD2. V shed 1 base, J shed 3 bases, and the junction held 0 bases outside the gene matches. From germline, CDR1 is LNHDA and CDR2 SQIVND (reference sequence). The CDR3 is made up of 13 amino acids.

The J gene is TRBJ1-6, the V gene TRBV4-1; D not resolved. Trimming shortened V by 3 bases and J by 1 base, and 10 bases separated the two germline ends. The V gene's germline CDR1 is MGHRA and CDR2 YSYEKL. This CDR3 is 16 amino acids long. The CDR3 sequence: CASSQEAGSYNSPLHF. In DNA, the CDR3 is TGCGCCAGCAGCCAGGAGGCGGGTTCCTATAATTCACCCCTCCACTTT.

The rearrangement joins TRBV11-2 to TRBJ1-2, with D unclear. The V end lost 0 bases, the J end lost 8 bases, and 10 bases lay between the germline ends. Germline CDR1 reads SGHAT; CDR2 reads FQNNGV. The CDR3 runs to 13 residues. CDR3 protein: CASSLDHLRGYTF. CDR3 DNA: TGTGCCAGCAGCTTAGACCACCTGAGAGGCTACACCTTC.

The chain carries TRBV4-1 and TRBJ2-1; TRBD2 matches 10 bases. There are 17 residues in the CDR3. Germline CDR1 MGHRA, CDR2 YSYEKL. Trimming took 1 base from V and 0 from J; bases not matched to a gene: 3. CDR3 protein: CASSQVTSGASYNEQFF. In DNA, the CDR3 is TGCGCCAGCAGCCAAGTAACTAGCGGGGCCTCCTACAATGAGCAGTTCTTC.

The CDR3 nucleotides read TGTGCCAGCAGACCAACAGAGTACACTGAAGCTTTCTTT. Amino acids: CASRPTEYTEAFF. The chain is built from TRBV28 and TRBJ1-1; D remains ambiguous. The germline CDR1 and CDR2 sequences are MDHEN and SYDVKM. Trimming left V 6 bases short and J 3 bases short, with 11 bases between. This CDR3 has 13 residues. Complete variable domain (other parts from reference TRBV28 and TRBJ1-1): DVKVTQSSRYLVKRTGEKVFLECVQDMDHENMFWYRQDPGLGLRLIYFSYDVKMKEKGDIPEGYSVSREKKERFSLILESASTNQTSMYLCASRPTEYTEAFFGQGTRLTVV.

This clone came up a few times. The rearrangement uses TRBV5-1 and TRBJ2-1; 12 nucleotides agree with TRBD2. From germline, CDR1 is SGHRS and CDR2 YFSETQ. V gave up 4 bases and J gave up 8 bases; unmatched junction bases: 7. The CDR3 sequence is 15 residues long. For the CDR3, the DNA is TGCGCCAGCAGCCTGACTAGCGGGAGTGGCGATGAGCAGTTCTTC. It yields the protein CASSLTSGSGDEQFF.